This entry lists 25 T cell receptor beta chains sequenced from one sample in a study of read filtering for tumor transcriptome and immune sequencing. The library was built from about 400 ng RNA with molecular barcoded adaptors for alpha/delta and beta/gamma chains. A single record per CDR3 protein comes from TCRdb applying MiXCR to the reads. The sample holds under 150,000 distinct CDR3 sequences, approximately 13% seen once. The sample was a population of CD138-negative cells sorted from bone marrow. The receptors were gathered from a donor aged 40 or over with multiple myeloma.

This clonotype appeared a few times. CDR3 nucleotide sequence: TGTGCCAGCAGCCAAGGGGGACAGGGCGCTGAAGCTTTCTTT. The encoded protein is CASSQGGQGAEAFF. The chain carries TRBV3-1 and TRBJ1-1; 9 bases are shared with TRBD1. This CDR3 region has 14 residues. V lost 1 base and J lost 6; bases outside the gene matches: 3. Germline CDR1 is LGHDT and CDR2 is YNNKEL (reference sequence).

The chain recombines TRBV4-3 with TRBJ1-4, with D unresolved. The CDR3 has 14 residues. Trimming removed 0 bases from V and 4 bases from J, with 6 bases in between. From germline, CDR1 is LGHNA and CDR2 YSLEER. CDR3 in DNA: TGCGCCAGCAGCCAAGAGGGGAGTAATGAAAAACTGTTTTTT. Translation: CASSQEGSNEKLFF.

The sample holds many counts of this clonotype. This rearrangement joins TRBV7-2 to TRBJ2-4, with D maybe TRBD1 (6 bases). Germline V CDR1 and CDR2: SGHTA, FQGNSA. V was trimmed by 0 bases and J by 8 bases, leaving 17 bases between them. The CDR3 extends over 16 amino acids. For the CDR3, the DNA is TGTGCCAGCAGCTTAGCATCGGCAGGGGATATGGACATTCAGTACTTC. This sequence encodes CASSLASAGDMDIQYF.

Ten or more counts support this clonotype. This sequence joins TRBV20-1 and TRBJ2-1; TRBD2 might be the D (5 bases). CDR1 is DFQATT and CDR2 is SNEGSKA in the germline V gene (reference sequence). V was trimmed by 6 bases and J by 4 bases, leaving 13 bases between them. The length of the CDR3 is 13 residues. The DNA for the CDR3 is TGCAGTGCCACGGGAAGAGGTTACAATGAGCAGTTCTTC. It encodes CSATGRGYNEQFF.

Ten or more counts support this clonotype. This chain joins TRBV7-9 and TRBJ1-1; D not certain. V gave up 5 bases and J gave up 4 bases, with 14 bases separating them. Germline CDR1 reads SEHNR; CDR2 reads FQNEAQ (reference sequence). CDR3 size: 14 residues. This CDR3 is CASSPGYSGTEAFF. The CDR3, as DNA: TGTGCCAGCAGCCCCGGGTACTCGGGCACTGAAGCTTTCTTT.

This clonotype was counted many times. The CDR3 is CASSHPGTGAIYEQYF. The CDR3 nucleotides read TGTGCCAGCAGCCATCCCGGGACAGGGGCAATCTACGAGCAGTACTTC. The chain carries TRBV14 and TRBJ2-7; 10 nucleotides align to TRBD1. The CDR3 has 16 amino acids. The germline CDR1 and CDR2 sequences are SGHDN and FVKESK. V shed 3 bases, J shed 3 bases, and the junction held 8 bases outside the gene matches. The whole variable domain, filled in from reference TRBV14 and TRBJ2-7, reads EAGVTQFPSHSVIEKGQTVTLRCDPISGHDNLYWYRRVMGKEIKFLLHFVKESKQDESGMPNNRFLAERTGGTYSTLKVQPAELEDSGVYFCASSHPGTGAIYEQYFGPGTRLTVT.

At least ten counts were recorded for this clonotype. J is TRBJ1-1 and V is TRBV4-2; D remains unclear. V was cut by 0 bases and J by 2 bases, with 7 bases left in between. The V gene's germline CDR1 is LGHNA and CDR2 YNFKEQ. This CDR3 spans 14 amino acids. As DNA, the CDR3 is TGTGCCAGCAGCCAAGAGAGAATTAACACTGAAGCTTTCTTT. Its translation: CASSQERINTEAFF.

This clonotype came up many times. The V call is TRBV7-9, the J call TRBJ1-1, with no clear D. V lost 5 bases, J lost 3 bases, and 10 bases lay in between. CDR3 length: 13 residues. The V gene's germline CDR1 is SEHNR and CDR2 FQNEAQ (reference sequence). CDR3 coding DNA: TGTGCCAGCAGCCACGACATATACACTGAAGCTTTCTTT. Encoded protein: CASSHDIYTEAFF.

This clonotype was recorded once. A much larger clone differs from this one at a single base, so this may be a read error. The rearrangement joins TRBV4-3 to TRBJ2-7; D may be TRBD1 (5 bases). This CDR3 has 13 amino acids. Per germline, CDR1 LGHNA and CDR2 YSLEER. Trimming pared 5 bases from V and 5 bases from J, leaving 13 bases between. CDR3 bases: TGCGCCAGCAGCGGAAGGATGGGGCACGAGCAGTACTTC. Translation gives CASSGRMGHEQYF.

This clonotype has ten or more counts. The chain carries TRBV5-1 and TRBJ2-3, with a possible D match to TRBD2 (5 bases). V was shortened by 3 bases and J by 1 base, with 18 bases between the two germline ends. This CDR3 has 17 amino acids. The germline V gene has CDR1 SGHRS and CDR2 YFSETQ. CDR3 residues: CASSSVGEGDGTDTQYF. DNA of the CDR3: TGCGCCAGCAGCTCCGTTGGTGAGGGAGACGGCACAGATACGCAGTATTTT.

Concerning this clonotype itself: A much larger clone lies a single base off, so this may be a read error. This chain's CDR3 is CASGRQDTGELFF. For the CDR3, the DNA is TGTGCCAGCGGCCGACAGGACACCGGGGAGCTGTTTTTT. The V call is TRBV3-1, the J call TRBJ2-2; the D gene is possibly TRBD1 (6 bases). In germline, CDR1 is LGHDT, CDR2 YNNKEL (reference sequence). The CDR3 extends over 13 amino acids. V dropped 8 bases and J dropped 3 bases, with 10 bases sitting between them. Complete variable domain (other parts from reference TRBV3-1 and TRBJ2-2): DTAVSQTPKYLVTQMGNDKSIKCEQNLGHDTMYWYKQDSKKFLKIMFSYNNKELIINETVPNRFSPKSPDKAHLNLHINSLELGDSAVYFCASGRQDTGELFFGEGSRLTVL.

This clonotype occurred many times. V gene TRBV5-1 combines with J gene TRBJ1-5, with D perhaps matching TRBD1 (5 bases). The germline CDR1 and CDR2 sequences are SGHRS and YFSETQ. The ends were cut back, 0 bases at V and 1 base at J, with 8 bases in the middle. This CDR3 is built from 15 residues. CDR3 protein: CASSLGGRSNQPQHF. CDR3 bases: TGCGCCAGCAGCTTGGGGGGACGGAGCAATCAGCCCCAGCATTTT.

This clonotype was detected only a few times. This could be a read error, since a much larger clone is one nucleotide away. The V call is TRBV5-1, the J call TRBJ2-2; 9 bases align to TRBD2. The junction had 9 bases not matched to a gene; V was cut back by 5 bases and J by 4 bases. CDR3 length equals 16 residues. Germline V lookup: CDR1 SGHRS, CDR2 YFSETQ. This CDR3 reads CASRTAGGTSTGELFF. CDR3 bases: TGCGCCAGCAGAACTGCGGGAGGGACGAGCACCGGGGAGCTGTTTTTT.

This clonotype has at least ten counts. The chain employs TRBV6-6 and TRBJ2-1; D might be TRBD2 (5 bases). Germline lookup yields CDR1 MNHNY and CDR2 SVGAGI (reference sequence). The CDR3 contains 14 residues. V lost 6 bases and J lost 6, with 15 bases in between. The CDR3 sequence is CASSVDYSGNEQFF. The CDR3 DNA reads as TGTGCCAGCAGCGTTGACTATTCCGGCAATGAGCAGTTCTTC.

In this sample, this clonotype turned up many times. The CDR3, as DNA: TGTGCCAGCAGCCTAGACAGAACCTACGAGCAGTACTTC. This codes for CASSLDRTYEQYF. The V and J genes are TRBV7-8 and TRBJ2-7, with D possibly matching TRBD1 (5 bases). CDR1 and CDR2 from the germline V gene are SGHVS and FQNEAQ. The CDR3 loop spans 13 amino acids. The V gene lost 5 bases and the J gene lost 2 bases, with 10 bases spanning the gap.

The table lists this clonotype with many counts. The gene calls are TRBV6-5 and TRBJ1-1, with 7 bases fitting TRBD1. The CDR3 runs to 14 residues. With 6 bases clipped from V and 1 base from J, the junction kept 5 bases outside the gene matches. Germline V lookup: CDR1 MNHEY, CDR2 SVGAGI. The CDR3 region is CASSLGQENTEAFF. The CDR3 region has the DNA TGTGCCAGCAGCCTAGGACAGGAGAACACTGAAGCTTTCTTT.

Many counts were recorded for this clonotype. The rearrangement joins TRBV5-5 to TRBJ2-5; 7 nucleotides align to TRBD2. Germline V gene data show CDR1 as SGHKS and CDR2 as YYEKEE (reference sequence). This CDR3 has 14 residues. Trimming took 0 bases from V and 5 from J; bases not matched to a gene: 4. CDR3 coding DNA: TGTGCCAGCAGCTTGGGACTAGCTTTTGAGACCCAGTACTTC. Its translation: CASSLGLAFETQYF.

The sample holds many counts of this clonotype. The chain couples TRBV20-1 to TRBJ2-1; 14 nucleotides line up with TRBD2. The junction had 9 bases not matched to a gene; V was cut back by 5 bases and J by 9 bases. CDR3 size: 15 residues. Per germline, CDR1 DFQATT and CDR2 SNEGSKA (reference sequence). This CDR3 is CSAGDPGLAGVEQFF. The CDR3 coding sequence is TGCAGTGCTGGTGACCCGGGACTAGCGGGAGTTGAGCAGTTCTTC.

This clonotype showed up many times. The rearrangement links TRBV7-2 to TRBJ2-1, with D possibly being TRBD2 (7 bases). Germline V gene sequence: CDR1 SGHTA, CDR2 FQGNSA. This CDR3 has 20 residues. Trimming took off 2 bases at V and 0 bases at J, with 23 bases between the two ends. The CDR3 spells CASSLKTGRTSAISYNEQFF. The CDR3 coding sequence is TGTGCCAGCAGCTTAAAGACAGGCCGAACTAGCGCGATCTCCTACAATGAGCAGTTCTTC.

A few counts support this clonotype. The chain joins TRBV12-3 or TRBV12-4 to TRBJ2-4; D ambiguous. The CDR3 contains 15 residues. Trimming left V 5 bases short and J 0 bases short, with 11 bases between. CDR3 nucleotides: TGTGCCAGCAGTCCCGTAGACCTAGCCAAAAACATTCAGTACTTC. This encodes CASSPVDLAKNIQYF.

With regard to this clonotype: The junction and the germline gene differ at one end; a read error may be behind it. In DNA form, the CDR3 reads TGTGCCAGCAGCTTAGGGCTCGCTAGCGGGACCCACGAGCGGTACTTC. The encoded protein is CASSLGLASGTHERYF. This chain connects TRBV7-9 to TRBJ2-7, with 9 bases fitting TRBD2. CDR1 SEHNR and CDR2 FQNEAQ come from the germline V gene (reference sequence). CDR3 length: 16 amino acids.

The gene calls are TRBV19 and TRBJ2-2; either TRBD1 or TRBD2 may fit D (6 bases each). Looked up from germline, CDR1 is LNHDA and CDR2 is SQIVND (reference sequence). V lost 7 bases, J lost 0 bases, and 15 bases lay in between. The length of the CDR3 is 16 residues. The CDR3 reads CASNTRGAANTGELFF. CDR3 DNA: TGTGCCAGTAATACAAGGGGGGCGGCGAACACCGGGGAGCTGTTTTTT.

This clonotype was detected ten times or more. The chain couples TRBV7-3 to TRBJ2-7; D unresolved. The CDR3 is made up of 15 amino acids. In germline, CDR1 is SGHTA, CDR2 FQGTGA. V was pared by 2 bases and J by 3 bases, with 14 bases between. CDR3 protein: CASSLGLSNVYEQYF. CDR3 coding DNA: TGTGCCAGCAGCTTAGGCCTAAGTAATGTCTACGAGCAGTACTTC.

This clonotype showed up many times. This CDR3 reads CASSFSERTEAFF. In DNA, the CDR3 is TGTGCCAGCAGCTTCTCAGAACGCACTGAAGCTTTCTTT. This chain links TRBV7-8 with TRBJ1-1, with D hard to call. Germline CDR1 and CDR2: SGHVS and FQNEAQ. The CDR3 contains 13 residues. Trimming removed 3 bases at V and 4 bases at J, with 9 bases between.

This clonotype occurred many times. This chain joins TRBV6-2 or TRBV6-3 and TRBJ2-7, with D tentatively TRBD2 (6 bases). Trimming left V 5 bases short and J 9 bases short, with 14 bases between. This CDR3 has 12 amino acids. Germline V gives CDR1 MNHEY, CDR2 SVGEGT. The CDR3: CASSPGSRGQYF. The CDR3 DNA reads TGTGCCAGCAGTCCCGGATCGCGGGGGCAGTACTTC.